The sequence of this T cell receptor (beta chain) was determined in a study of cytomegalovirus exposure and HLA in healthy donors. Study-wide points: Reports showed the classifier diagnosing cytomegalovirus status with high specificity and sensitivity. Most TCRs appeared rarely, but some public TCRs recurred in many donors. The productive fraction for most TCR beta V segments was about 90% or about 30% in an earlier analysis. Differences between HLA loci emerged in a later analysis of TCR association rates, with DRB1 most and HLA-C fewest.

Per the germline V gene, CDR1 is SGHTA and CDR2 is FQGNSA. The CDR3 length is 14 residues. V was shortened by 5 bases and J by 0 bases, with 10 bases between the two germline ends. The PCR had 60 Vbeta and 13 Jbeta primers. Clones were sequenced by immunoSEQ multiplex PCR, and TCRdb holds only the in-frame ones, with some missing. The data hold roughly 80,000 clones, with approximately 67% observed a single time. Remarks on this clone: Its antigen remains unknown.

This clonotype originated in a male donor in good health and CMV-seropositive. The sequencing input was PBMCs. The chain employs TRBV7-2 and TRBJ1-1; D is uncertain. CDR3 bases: TGTGCCAGCAGCCCCACCGGTCTGAACACTGAAGCTTTCTTT. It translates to CASSPTGLNTEAFF.